Sequencing of this TCR beta chain was carried out in a study of T cell responses to AZD1222 COVID-19 vaccine (dated by TCRdb to the early 2020s). For the study in its entirety: Because spike-specific TCR depth and breadth did not differ between the two schedules, AZD1222 recipients who got a second dose at roughly 4 weeks were pooled with those who got a second dose at roughly 12 weeks. A total of more than 230 trial participants underwent TCR sequencing, of whom 200 to 220 received two doses of AZD1222 and about 26 received two doses of the MenACWY control vaccine. Trial participants were enrolled by age into 18-55, 56-69 and 70-plus year subgroups, with around 150, 28 and 57 TCR-sequenced participants respectively.

The CDR3 regions of human TCRbeta chains were subjected to immunosequencing. Concerning the study's data processing: TCRs in the repertoires were compared against a reference library of SARS-CoV-2-specific TCRs that had been generated with the MIRA antigen-specificity platform. Breadth was defined as the fraction of unique TCRs that were SARS-CoV-2-associated. Depth was defined as the fraction of total T cells that were SARS-CoV-2-associated. Each spike-specific TCR was assigned to its reactive spike region and to a CD4 or CD8 class using the MIRA data. Log10-transformed breadth and depth values were compared by one-way ANOVA with Sidak's multiple comparisons tests. Entries here come from immuneACCESS through TCRdb and include only in-frame sequences with V and J called. Some clones fail to appear in such tables; in the studies checked, an unresolved V gene covers under half of the shortfall, and the cause of the remainder is unknown. V and J calls and clone size follow that table, whereas D and trimming were derived from the DNA. The sample includes more than 95,000 clones, with around 93% observed a single time. The ten top clones hold approximately 1% of the sample.

The time point label of this sample denotes: baseline before first vaccination. Samples from vaccinated people were obtained from the UK trials COV001 and COV002, which included a single-blind randomized controlled phase 2/3 trial of AZD1222 (ChAdOx1 nCoV-19) in healthy adults. Trial participant PBMC samples were collected at day 0 and day 28 after the second dose for TCRbeta chain sequencing. CDR1 is given as SGHRS and CDR2 as YFSETQ, both from the germline V gene. Including cysteine and phenylalanine, the CDR3 has 14 amino acids. Only the CDR3 part of the read is kept: 42 bases, read in frame from the first base. Trimming removed 0 bases from V and 1 base from J, leaving 7 bases between the germline ends. Results the study describes overall, beyond this receptor: Most participants were white British and females outnumbered males, and the authors suggested that clonal diversity may have been underestimated. The vaccine-associated CD4 TCRs covered the entire spike protein, and the dominant responses fell in regions 160-218 and 743-854. A significant rise in spike-specific TCR breadth and depth was observed after two AZD1222 doses relative to day 0 and relative to MenACWY recipients. Because no day 14 peak-response samples were available, repertoires were characterized only after the peak T cell response. In the small 56-69-year group, the increase in depth fell short of significance, most likely because of low power. Conclusions about previously exposed vaccinees were limited because only six or seven AZD1222 recipients were SARS-CoV-2 seropositive at baseline. Nearly half of unique spike-specific TCRs reportedly recognized epitopes outside regions mutated in the B.1.351 and B.1.1.7 variants.

About this clone: Its antigen is currently not known. Base qualities were left out, and no much larger clone turns up one base away.

Rearrangement joined TRBV5-1 to TRBJ1-1; the D gene lacks a confident call. This clonotype was obtained from an adult in good health. The sequenced sample was peripheral blood, obtained on day 0 of AZD1222 vaccination. The sequenced DNA: TGCGCCAGCAGCTTGGCTCAGTCGAACACTGAAGCTTTCTTT. Its translation is CASSLAQSNTEAFF.